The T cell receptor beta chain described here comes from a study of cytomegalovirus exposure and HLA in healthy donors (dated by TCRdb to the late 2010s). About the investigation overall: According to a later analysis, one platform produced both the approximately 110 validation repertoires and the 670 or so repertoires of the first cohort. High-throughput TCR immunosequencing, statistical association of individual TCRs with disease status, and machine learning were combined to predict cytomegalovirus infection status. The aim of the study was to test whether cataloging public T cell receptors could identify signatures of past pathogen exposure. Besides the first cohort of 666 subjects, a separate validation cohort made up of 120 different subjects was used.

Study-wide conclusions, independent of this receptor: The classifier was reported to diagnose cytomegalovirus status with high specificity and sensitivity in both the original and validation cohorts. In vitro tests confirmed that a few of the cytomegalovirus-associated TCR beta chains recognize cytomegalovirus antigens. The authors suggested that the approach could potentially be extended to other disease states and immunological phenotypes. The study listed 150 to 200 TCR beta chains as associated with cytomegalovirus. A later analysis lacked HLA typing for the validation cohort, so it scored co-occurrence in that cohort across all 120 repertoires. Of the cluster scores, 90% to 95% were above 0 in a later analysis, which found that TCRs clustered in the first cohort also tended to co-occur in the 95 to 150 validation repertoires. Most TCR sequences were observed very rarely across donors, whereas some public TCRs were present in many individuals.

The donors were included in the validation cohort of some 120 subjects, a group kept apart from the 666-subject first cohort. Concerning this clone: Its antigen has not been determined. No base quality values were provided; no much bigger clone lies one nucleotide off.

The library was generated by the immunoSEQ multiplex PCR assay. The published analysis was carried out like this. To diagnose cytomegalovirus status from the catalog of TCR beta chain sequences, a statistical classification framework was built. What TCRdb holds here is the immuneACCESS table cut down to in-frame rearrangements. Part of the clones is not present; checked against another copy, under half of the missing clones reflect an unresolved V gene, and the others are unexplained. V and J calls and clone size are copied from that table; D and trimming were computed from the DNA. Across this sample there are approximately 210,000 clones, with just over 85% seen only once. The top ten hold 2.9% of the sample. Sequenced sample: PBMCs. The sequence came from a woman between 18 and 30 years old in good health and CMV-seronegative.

The CDR3 reads as follows: CASSPRGGRDTQYF. The DNA sequence reads TGTGCCAGCTCACCCCGTGGCGGGAGGGATACGCAGTATTTT. The V and J segments used are TRBV18 and TRBJ2-3, with TRBD2 matching 8 junction bases. The CDR3 contains 14 residues, cysteine and phenylalanine counted. CDR3 DNA is the only sequence kept; it has 42 bases, read in frame from the first base. From the germline V gene, CDR1 is KGHSH and CDR2 is LQKENI. V ends up 3 bases short and J 6 bases short, with an unmatched junction base count of 5.